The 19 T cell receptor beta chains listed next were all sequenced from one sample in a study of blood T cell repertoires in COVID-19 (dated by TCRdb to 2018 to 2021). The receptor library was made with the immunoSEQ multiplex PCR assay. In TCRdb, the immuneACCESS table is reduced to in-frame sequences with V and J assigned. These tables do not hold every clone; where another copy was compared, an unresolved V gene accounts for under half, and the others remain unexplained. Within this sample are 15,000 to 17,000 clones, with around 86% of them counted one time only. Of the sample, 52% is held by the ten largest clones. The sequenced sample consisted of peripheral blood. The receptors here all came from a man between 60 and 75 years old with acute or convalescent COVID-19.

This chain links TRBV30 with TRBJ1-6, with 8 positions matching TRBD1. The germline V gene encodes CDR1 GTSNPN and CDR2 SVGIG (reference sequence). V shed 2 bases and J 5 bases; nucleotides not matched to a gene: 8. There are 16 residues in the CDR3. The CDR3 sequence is CAWSTRTGTDNSPLHF. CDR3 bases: TGTGCCTGGAGTACCCGGACAGGGACCGATAATTCACCCCTCCACTTT. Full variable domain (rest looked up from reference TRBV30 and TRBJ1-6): SQTIHQWPATLVQPVGSPLSLECTVEGTSNPNLYWYRQAAGRGLQLLFYSVGIGQISSEVPQNLSASRPQDRQFILSSKKLLLSDSGFYLCAWSTRTGTDNSPLHFGNGTRLTVT.

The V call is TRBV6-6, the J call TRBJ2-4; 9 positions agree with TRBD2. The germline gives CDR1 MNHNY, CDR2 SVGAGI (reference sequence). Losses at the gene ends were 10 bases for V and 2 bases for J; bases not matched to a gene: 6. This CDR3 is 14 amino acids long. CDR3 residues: CATTGTSTKNIQYF. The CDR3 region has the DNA TGTGCCACAACCGGGACTAGCACCAAAAACATTCAGTACTTC.

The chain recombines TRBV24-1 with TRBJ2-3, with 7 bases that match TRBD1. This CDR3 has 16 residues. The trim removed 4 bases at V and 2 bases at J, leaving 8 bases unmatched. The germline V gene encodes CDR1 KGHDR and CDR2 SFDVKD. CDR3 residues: CATSDPKGAATDTQYF. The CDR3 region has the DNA TGTGCCACCAGTGACCCCAAGGGGGCGGCCACAGATACGCAGTATTTT.

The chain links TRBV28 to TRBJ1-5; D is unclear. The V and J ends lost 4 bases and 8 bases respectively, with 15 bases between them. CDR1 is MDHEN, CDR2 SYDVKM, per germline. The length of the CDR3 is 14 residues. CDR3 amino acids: CASSSQSSGKPQHF. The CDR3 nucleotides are TGTGCCAGCAGTTCCCAGTCCTCGGGGAAGCCCCAGCATTTT.

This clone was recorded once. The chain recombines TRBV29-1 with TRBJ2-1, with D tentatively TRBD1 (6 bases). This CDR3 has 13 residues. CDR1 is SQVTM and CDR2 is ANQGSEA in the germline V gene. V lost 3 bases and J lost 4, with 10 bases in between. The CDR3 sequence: CSVDKGTYNEQFF. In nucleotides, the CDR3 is TGCAGCGTTGACAAGGGGACATACAATGAGCAGTTCTTC.

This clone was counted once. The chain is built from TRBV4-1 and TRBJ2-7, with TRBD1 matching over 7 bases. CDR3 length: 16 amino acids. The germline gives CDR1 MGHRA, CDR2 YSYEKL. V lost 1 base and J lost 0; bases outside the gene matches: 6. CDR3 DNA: TGCGCCAGCAGCCAAGCTTTCCGGGACAGCTCCTACGAGCAGTACTTC. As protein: CASSQAFRDSSYEQYF.

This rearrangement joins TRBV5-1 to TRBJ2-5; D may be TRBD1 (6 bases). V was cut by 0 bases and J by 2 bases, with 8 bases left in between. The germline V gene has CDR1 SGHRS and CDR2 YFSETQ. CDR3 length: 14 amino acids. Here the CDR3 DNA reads TGCGCCAGCAGCTTGGCCGGGACACAAGAGACCCAGTACTTC. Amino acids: CASSLAGTQETQYF.

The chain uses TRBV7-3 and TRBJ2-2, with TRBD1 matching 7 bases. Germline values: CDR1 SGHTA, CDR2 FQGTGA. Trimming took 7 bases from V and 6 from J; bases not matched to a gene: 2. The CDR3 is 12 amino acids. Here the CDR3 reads CASTDRAGELFF. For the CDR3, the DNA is TGTGCCAGCACCGACAGGGCCGGGGAGCTGTTTTTT.

The CDR3 loop is CASSPGLKQETQYF. In DNA form, the CDR3 reads TGTGCCAGCAGCCCGGGACTGAAGCAAGAGACCCAGTACTTC. This chain links TRBV11-3 with TRBJ2-5; D is possibly TRBD2 (6 bases). Germline CDR1 is SGHNT and CDR2 is YENEEA. The CDR3 runs to 14 residues. V shed 5 bases and J shed 2 bases, with 12 bases lying between them.

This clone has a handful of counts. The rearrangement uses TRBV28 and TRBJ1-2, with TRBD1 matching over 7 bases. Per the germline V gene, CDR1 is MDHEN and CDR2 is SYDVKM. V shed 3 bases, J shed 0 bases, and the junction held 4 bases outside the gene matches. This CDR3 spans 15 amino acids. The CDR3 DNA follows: TGTGCCAGCAGTTTTCCCGGGACAGCTAACTATGGCTACACCTTC. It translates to CASSFPGTANYGYTF.

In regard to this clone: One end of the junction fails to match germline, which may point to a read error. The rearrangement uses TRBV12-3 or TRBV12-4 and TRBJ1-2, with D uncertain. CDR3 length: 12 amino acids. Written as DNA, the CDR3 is TGTGCCAGCAGCTTAGCAACAGAGGGCTACACCTTC. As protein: CASSLATEGYTF.

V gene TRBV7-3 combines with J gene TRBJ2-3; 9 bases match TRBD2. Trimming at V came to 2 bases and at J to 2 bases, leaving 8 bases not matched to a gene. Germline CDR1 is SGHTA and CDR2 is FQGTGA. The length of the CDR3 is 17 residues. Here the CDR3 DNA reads TGTGCCAGCAGCTTATATGGTAGCGGGGGACCCACAGATACGCAGTATTTT. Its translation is CASSLYGSGGPTDTQYF.

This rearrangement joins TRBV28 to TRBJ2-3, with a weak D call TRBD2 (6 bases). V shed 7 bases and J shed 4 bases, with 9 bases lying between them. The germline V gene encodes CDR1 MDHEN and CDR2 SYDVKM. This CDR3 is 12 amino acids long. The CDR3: CASTSGPDTQYF. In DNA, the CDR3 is TGTGCCAGCACCAGCGGGCCAGATACGCAGTATTTT.

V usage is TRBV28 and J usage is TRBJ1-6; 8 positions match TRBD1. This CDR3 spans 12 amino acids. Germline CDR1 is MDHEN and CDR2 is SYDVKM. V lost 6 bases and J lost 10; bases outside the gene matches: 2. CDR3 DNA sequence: TGTGCCAGCAGCGGACAGGGCTCACCCCTCCACTTT. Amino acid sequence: CASSGQGSPLHF.

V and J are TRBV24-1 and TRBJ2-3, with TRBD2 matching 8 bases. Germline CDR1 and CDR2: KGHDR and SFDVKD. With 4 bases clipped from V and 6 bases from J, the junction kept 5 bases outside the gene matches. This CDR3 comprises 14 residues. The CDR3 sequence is CATSETGGEDTQYF. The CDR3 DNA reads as TGTGCCACCAGTGAGACGGGAGGGGAGGATACGCAGTATTTT.

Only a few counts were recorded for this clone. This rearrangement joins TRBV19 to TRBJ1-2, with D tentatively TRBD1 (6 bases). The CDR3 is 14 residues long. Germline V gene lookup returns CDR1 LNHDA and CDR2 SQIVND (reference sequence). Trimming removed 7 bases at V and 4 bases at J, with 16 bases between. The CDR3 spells CASNDKQGSYGYTF. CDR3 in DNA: TGTGCCAGTAACGATAAACAGGGTTCCTATGGCTACACCTTC. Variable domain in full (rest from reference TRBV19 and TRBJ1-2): DGGITQSPKYLFRKEGQNVTLSCEQNLNHDAMYWYRQDPGQGLRLIYYSQIVNDFQKGDIAEGYSVSREKKESFPLTVTSAQKNPTAFYLCASNDKQGSYGYTFGSGTRLTVV.

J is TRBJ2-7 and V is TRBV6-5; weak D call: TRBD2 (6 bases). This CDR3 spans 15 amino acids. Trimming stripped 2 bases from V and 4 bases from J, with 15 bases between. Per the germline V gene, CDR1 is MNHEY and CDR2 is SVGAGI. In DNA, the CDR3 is TGTGCCAGCAGTTACCATGCGGGGCAACCTTACGAGCAGTACTTC. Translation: CASSYHAGQPYEQYF.

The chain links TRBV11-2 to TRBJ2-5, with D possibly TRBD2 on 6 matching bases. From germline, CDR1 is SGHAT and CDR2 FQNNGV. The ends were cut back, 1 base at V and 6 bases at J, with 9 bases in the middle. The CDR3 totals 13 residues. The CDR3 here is CASSLGGEQTQYF. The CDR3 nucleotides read TGTGCCAGCAGCTTAGGCGGGGAGCAGACCCAGTACTTC.

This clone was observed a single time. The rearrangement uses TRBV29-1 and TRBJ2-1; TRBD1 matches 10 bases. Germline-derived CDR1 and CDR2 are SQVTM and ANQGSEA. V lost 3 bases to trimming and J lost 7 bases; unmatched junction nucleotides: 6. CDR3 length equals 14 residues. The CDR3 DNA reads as TGCAGCGTTGATTCTCGGACAGGGGGTAATGAGCAGTTCTTC. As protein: CSVDSRTGGNEQFF.